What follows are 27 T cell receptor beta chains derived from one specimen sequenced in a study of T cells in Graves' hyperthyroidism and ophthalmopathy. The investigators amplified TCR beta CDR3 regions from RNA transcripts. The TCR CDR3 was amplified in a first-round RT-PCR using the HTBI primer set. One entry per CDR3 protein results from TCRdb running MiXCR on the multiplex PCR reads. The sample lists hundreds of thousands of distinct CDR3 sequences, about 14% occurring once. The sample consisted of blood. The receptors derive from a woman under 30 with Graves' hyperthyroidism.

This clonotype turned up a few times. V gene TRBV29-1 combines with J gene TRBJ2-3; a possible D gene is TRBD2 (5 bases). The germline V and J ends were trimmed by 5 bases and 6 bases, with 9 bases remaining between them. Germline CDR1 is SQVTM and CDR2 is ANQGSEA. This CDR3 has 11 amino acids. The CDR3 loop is CSVRDFDTQYF. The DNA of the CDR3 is TGCAGCGTTCGGGATTTCGATACGCAGTATTTT.

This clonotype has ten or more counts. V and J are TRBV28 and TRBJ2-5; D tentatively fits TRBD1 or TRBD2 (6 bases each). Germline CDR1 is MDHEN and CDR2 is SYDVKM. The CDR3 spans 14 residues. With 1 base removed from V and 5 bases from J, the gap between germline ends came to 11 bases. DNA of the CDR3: TGTGCCAGCAGTTTATTGGGGGGCGTGGAGACCCAGTACTTC. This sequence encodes CASSLLGGVETQYF. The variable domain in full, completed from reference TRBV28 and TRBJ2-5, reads DVKVTQSSRYLVKRTGEKVFLECVQDMDHENMFWYRQDPGLGLRLIYFSYDVKMKEKGDIPEGYSVSREKKERFSLILESASTNQTSMYLCASSLLGGVETQYFGPGTRLLVL.

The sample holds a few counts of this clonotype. In nucleotides, the CDR3 is TGTGCCAGCAGTGCTCCCGGCTACGAGCAGTACTTC. This gives the protein CASSAPGYEQYF. V usage is TRBV28 and J usage is TRBJ2-7; D is ambiguous. This CDR3 is 12 amino acids long. CDR1 is MDHEN and CDR2 is SYDVKM in the germline V gene. The V end was cut by 5 bases, the J end by 3 bases, with 8 bases between.

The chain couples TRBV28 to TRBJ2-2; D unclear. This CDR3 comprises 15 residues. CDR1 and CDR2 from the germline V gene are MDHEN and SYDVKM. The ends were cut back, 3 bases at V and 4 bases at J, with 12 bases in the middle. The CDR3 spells CASSLIDGITGELFF. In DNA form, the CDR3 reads TGTGCCAGCAGTTTGATCGACGGAATCACCGGGGAGCTGTTTTTT.

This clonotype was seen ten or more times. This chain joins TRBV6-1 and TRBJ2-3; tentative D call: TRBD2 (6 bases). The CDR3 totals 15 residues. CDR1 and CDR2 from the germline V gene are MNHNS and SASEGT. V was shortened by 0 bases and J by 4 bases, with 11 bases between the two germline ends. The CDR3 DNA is TGTGCCAGCAGTGAAGCCGAGGAGGGTGCAGATACGCAGTATTTT. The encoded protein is CASSEAEEGADTQYF.

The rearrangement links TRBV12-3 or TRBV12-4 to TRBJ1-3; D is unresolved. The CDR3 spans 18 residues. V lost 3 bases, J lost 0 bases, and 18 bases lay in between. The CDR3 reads CASSFYPWSLNSGNTIYF. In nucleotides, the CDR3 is TGTGCCAGCAGTTTCTATCCATGGAGCTTAAACTCTGGAAACACCATATATTTT.

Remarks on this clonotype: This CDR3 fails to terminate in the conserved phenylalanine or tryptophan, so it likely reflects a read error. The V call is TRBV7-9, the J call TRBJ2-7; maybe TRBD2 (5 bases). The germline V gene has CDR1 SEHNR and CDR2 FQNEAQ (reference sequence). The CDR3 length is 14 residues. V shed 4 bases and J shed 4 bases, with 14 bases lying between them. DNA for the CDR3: TGTGCCAGCAGCTCGGAGGCCCGAGCTTACGAGCAGTACTTA. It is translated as CASSSEARAYEQYL.

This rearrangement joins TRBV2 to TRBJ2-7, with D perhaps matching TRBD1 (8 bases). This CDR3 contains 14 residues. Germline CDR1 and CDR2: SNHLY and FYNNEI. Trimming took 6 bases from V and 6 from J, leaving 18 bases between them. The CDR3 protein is CASRRGTGSPEQYF. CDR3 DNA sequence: TGTGCCAGCAGGCGGGGGACAGGCAGCCCCGAGCAGTACTTC.

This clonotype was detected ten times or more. This chain's CDR3 is CSAYPNLGDNEQFF. The CDR3 DNA follows: TGCAGTGCTTACCCTAATTTGGGGGACAATGAGCAGTTCTTC. This chain connects TRBV20-1 to TRBJ2-1; perhaps D is TRBD1 or TRBD2 (5 bases each). The CDR3 consists of 14 residues. The germline V gene has CDR1 DFQATT and CDR2 SNEGSKA (reference sequence). The V and J ends lost 5 bases and 5 bases respectively, with 16 bases between them.

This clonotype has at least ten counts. The CDR3 DNA sequence: TGTGCCAGCAGCCAGACAGGGCTTGATGAAGCTTTCTTT. Its translation is CASSQTGLDEAFF. The chain carries TRBV6-1 and TRBJ1-1, with 7 bases identical to TRBD1. CDR3 size: 13 residues. Trimming cost V 6 bases and J 7 bases; bases outside gene matches: 8. Germline V gene lookup returns CDR1 MNHNS and CDR2 SASEGT.

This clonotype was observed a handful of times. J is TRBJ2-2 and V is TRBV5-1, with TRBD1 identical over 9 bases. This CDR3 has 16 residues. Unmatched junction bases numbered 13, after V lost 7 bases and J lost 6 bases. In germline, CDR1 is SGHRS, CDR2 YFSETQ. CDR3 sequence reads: CASRTGTGMASGELFF. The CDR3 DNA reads TGCGCCAGCCGAACCGGGACAGGGATGGCATCCGGGGAGCTGTTTTTT.

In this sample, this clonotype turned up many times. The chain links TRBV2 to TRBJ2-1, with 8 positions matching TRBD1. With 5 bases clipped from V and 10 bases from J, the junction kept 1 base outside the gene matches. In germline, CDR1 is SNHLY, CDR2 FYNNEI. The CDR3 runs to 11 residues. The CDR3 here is CASSRTGEQFF. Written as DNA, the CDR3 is TGTGCCAGCAGTCGGACAGGGGAGCAGTTCTTC.

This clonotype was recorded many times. The CDR3 loop reads CASSLEDGTIDEQFF. The CDR3, as DNA: TGTGCCAGCAGCCTCGAGGACGGGACGATAGATGAGCAGTTCTTC. This chain connects TRBV11-2 to TRBJ2-1, with D possibly being TRBD1 or TRBD2 (5 bases each). Germline V CDR1 and CDR2: SGHAT, FQNNGV. The CDR3 length is 15 residues. Trimming removed 5 bases at V and 8 bases at J, with 19 bases between.

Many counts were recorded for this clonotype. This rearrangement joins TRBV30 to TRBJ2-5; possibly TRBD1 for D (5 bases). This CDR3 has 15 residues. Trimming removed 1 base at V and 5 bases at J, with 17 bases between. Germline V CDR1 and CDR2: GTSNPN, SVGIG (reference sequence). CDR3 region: CAWSAPGRATETQYF. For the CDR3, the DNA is TGTGCCTGGAGTGCCCCTGGCAGGGCGACGGAGACCCAGTACTTC. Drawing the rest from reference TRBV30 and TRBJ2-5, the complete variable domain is SQTIHQWPATLVQPVGSPLSLECTVEGTSNPNLYWYRQAAGRGLQLLFYSVGIGQISSEVPQNLSASRPQDRQFILSSKKLLLSDSGFYLCAWSAPGRATETQYFGPGTRLLVL.

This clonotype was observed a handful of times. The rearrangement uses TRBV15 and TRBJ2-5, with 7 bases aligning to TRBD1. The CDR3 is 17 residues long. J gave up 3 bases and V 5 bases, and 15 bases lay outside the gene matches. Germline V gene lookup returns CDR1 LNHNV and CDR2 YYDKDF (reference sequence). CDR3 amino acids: CATSSEDRLRSEETQYF. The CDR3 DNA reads TGTGCCACCAGCTCCGAGGACAGGCTCCGCAGTGAAGAGACCCAGTACTTC.

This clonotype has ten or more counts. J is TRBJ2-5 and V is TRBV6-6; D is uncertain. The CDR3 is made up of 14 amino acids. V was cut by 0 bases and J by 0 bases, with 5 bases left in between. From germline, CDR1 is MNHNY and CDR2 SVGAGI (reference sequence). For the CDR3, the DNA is TGTGCCAGCAGTTACTCGGGCTACCAAGAGACCCAGTACTTC. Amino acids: CASSYSGYQETQYF.

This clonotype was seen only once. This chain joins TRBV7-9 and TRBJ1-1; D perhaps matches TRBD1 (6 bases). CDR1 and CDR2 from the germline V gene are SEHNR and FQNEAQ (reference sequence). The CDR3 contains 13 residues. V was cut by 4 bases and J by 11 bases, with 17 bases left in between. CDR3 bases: TGTGCCAGCAGCTCCGGGACACTCCGGTCGGCTTTCTTT. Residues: CASSSGTLRSAFF.

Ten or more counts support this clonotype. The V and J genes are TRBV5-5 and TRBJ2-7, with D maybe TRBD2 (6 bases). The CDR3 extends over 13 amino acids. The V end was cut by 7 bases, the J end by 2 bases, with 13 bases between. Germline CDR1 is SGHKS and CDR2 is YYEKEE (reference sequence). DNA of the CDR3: TGTGCCAGCCTGGGGGGACCTCCCTACGAGCAGTACTTC. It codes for CASLGGPPYEQYF.

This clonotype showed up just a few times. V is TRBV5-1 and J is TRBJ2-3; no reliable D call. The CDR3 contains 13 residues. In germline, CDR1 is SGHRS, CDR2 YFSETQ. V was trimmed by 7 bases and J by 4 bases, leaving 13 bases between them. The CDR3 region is CASRVTPADTQYF. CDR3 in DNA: TGCGCCAGCCGAGTCACTCCGGCAGATACGCAGTATTTT.

The CDR3 spells CSAGDLYSRRSEQFF. CDR3 nucleotides: TGCAGTGCTGGGGACCTGTACTCCCGCCGCAGTGAGCAGTTCTTC. The genes are TRBV20-1 and TRBJ2-1; perhaps D is TRBD1 or TRBD2 (5 bases each). Germline CDR1 DFQATT, CDR2 SNEGSKA (reference sequence). V was pared by 5 bases and J by 9 bases, with 23 bases between. The CDR3 extends over 15 amino acids.

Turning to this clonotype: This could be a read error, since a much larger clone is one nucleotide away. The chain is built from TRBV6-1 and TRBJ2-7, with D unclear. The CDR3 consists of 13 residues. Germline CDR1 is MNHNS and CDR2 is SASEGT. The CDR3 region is CASMGTETYKQYF. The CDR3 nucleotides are TGTGCCAGCATGGGTACAGAAACCTACAAGCAGTACTTC.

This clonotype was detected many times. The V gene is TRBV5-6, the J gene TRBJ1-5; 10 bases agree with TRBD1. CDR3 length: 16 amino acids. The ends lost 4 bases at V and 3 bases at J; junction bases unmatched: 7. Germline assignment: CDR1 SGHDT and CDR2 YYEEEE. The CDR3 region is CASSTWDRGLNQPQHF. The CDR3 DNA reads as TGTGCCAGCAGCACTTGGGACAGGGGTCTCAATCAGCCCCAGCATTTT.

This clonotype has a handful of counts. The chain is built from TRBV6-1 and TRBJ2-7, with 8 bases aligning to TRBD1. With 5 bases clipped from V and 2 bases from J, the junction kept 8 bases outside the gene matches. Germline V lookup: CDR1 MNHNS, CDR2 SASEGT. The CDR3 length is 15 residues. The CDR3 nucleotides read TGTGCCAGCAGTTTCTCCGAGACAGGGGCCTACGAGCAGTACTTC. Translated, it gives CASSFSETGAYEQYF.

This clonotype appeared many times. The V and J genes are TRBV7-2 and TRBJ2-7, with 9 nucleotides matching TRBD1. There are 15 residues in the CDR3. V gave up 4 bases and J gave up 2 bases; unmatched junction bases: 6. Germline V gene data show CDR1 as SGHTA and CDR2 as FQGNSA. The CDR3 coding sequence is TGTGCCAGCAGCTGGGGGGACAGGGTTACCTACGAGCAGTACTTC. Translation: CASSWGDRVTYEQYF. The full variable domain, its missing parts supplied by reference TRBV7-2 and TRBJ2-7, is GAGVSQSPSNKVTEKGKDVELRCDPISGHTALYWYRQSLGQGLEFLIYFQGNSAPDKSGLPSDRFSAERTGGSVSTLTIQRTQQEDSAVYLCASSWGDRVTYEQYFGPGTRLTVT.

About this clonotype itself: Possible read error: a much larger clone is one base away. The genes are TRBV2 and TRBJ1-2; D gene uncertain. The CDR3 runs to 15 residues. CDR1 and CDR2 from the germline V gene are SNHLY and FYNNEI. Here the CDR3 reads CASSLRFTANYVYTF. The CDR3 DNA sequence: TGTGCCAGCAGTTTACGATTTACTGCTAACTATGTCTACACCTTC.

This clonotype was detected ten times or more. CDR3 nucleotides: TGTGCCAGCAGTTCGGACAGGGAGATTGCTACCGAGCAGTACTTC. Amino acid sequence: CASSSDREIATEQYF. J is TRBJ2-7 and V is TRBV12-3 or TRBV12-4; 8 bases are shared with TRBD1. J gave up 6 bases and V 4 bases, and 11 bases lay outside the gene matches. The CDR3 runs to 15 residues.

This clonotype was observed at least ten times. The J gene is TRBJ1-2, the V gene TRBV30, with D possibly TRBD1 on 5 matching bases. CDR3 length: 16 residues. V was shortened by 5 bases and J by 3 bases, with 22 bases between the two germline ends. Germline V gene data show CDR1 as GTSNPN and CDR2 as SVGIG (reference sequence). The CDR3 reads CAWGSKGNSFHYGYTF. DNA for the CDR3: TGTGCCTGGGGATCTAAGGGGAACAGCTTCCACTATGGCTACACCTTC. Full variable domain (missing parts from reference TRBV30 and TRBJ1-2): SQTIHQWPATLVQPVGSPLSLECTVEGTSNPNLYWYRQAAGRGLQLLFYSVGIGQISSEVPQNLSASRPQDRQFILSSKKLLLSDSGFYLCAWGSKGNSFHYGYTFGSGTRLTVV.